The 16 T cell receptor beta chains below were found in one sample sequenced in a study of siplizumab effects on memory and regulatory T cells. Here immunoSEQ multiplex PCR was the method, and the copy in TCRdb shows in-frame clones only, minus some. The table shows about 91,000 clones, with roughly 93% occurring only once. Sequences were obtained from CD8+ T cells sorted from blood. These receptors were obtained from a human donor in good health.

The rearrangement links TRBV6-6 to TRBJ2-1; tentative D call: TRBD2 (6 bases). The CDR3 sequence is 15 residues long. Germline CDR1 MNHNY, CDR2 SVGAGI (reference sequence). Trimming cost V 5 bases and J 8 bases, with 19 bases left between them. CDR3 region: CASSNSLGDLHEQFF. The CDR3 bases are TGTGCCAGCAGTAACAGCCTAGGGGACTTGCATGAGCAGTTCTTC.

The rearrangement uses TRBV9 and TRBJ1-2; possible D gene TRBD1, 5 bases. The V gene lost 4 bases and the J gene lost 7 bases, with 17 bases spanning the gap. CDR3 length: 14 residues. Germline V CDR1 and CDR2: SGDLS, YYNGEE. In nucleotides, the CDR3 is TGTGCCAGCAGCACCCCCGGGGGGGGAGCTGGCTACACCTTC. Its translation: CASSTPGGGAGYTF.

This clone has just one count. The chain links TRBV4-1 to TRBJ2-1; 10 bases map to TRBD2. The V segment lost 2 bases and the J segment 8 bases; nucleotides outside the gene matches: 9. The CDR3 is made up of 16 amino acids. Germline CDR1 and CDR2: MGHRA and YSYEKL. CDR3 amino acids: CASSQIVSSGGYEQFF. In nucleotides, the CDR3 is TGCGCCAGCAGCCAAATAGTCTCTAGCGGGGGATATGAGCAGTTCTTC.

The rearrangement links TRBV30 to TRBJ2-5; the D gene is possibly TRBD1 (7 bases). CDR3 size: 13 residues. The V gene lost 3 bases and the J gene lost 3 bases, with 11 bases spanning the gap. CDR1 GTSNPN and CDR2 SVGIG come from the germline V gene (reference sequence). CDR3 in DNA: TGTGCCTGGAGCGCGGGGACAGAAGAGACCCAGTACTTC. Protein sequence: CAWSAGTEETQYF.

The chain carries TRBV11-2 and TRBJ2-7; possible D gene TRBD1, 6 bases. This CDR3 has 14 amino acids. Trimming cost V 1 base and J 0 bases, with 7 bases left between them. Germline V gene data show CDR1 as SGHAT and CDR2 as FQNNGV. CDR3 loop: CASSLGTASYEQYF. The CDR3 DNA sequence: TGTGCCAGCAGCTTAGGGACAGCCTCCTACGAGCAGTACTTC.

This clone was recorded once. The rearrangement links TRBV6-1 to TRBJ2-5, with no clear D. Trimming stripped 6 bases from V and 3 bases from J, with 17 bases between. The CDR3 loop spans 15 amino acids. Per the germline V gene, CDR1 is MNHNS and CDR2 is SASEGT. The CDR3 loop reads CASSPSTRSEETQYF. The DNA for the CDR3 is TGTGCCAGCAGCCCTTCGACGCGGTCCGAAGAGACCCAGTACTTC.

CDR3 bases: TGTGCCAGGAGTCCCACAGATACGCAGTATTTT. Protein: CARSPTDTQYF. The chain carries TRBV6-7 and TRBJ2-3; unclear D gene. TRBV6-7 is annotated as an ORF whose role is uncertain. V was clipped by 9 bases and J by 2 bases, with 6 bases between them. The CDR3 sequence is 11 residues long.

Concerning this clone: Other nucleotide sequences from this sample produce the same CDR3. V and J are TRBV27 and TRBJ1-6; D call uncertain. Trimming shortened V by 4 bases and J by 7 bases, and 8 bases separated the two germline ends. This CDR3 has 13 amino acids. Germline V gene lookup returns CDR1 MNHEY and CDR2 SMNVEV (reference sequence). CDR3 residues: CASSYGVNSPLHF. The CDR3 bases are TGTGCCAGCAGTTATGGGGTGAATTCACCCCTCCACTTT.

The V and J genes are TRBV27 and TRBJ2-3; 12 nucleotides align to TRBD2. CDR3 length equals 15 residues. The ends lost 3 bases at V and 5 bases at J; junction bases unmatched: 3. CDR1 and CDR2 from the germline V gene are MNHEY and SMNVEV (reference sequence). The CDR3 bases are TGTGCCAGCAGTTTTCTAGCGGGAGGGCAAGATACGCAGTATTTT. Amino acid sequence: CASSFLAGGQDTQYF.

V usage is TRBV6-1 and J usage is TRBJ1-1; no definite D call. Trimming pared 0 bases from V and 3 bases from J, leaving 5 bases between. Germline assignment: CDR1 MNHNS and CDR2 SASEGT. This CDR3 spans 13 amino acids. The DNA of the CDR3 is TGTGCCAGCAGTGAAGCGGAGCACACTGAAGCTTTCTTT. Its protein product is CASSEAEHTEAFF.

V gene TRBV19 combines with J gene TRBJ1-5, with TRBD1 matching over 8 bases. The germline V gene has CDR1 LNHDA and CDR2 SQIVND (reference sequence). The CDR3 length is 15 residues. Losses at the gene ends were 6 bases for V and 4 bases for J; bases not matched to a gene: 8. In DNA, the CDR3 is TGTGCCAGTAGGACCGGGACAGGTGAAAATCAGCCCCAGCATTTT. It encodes CASRTGTGENQPQHF.

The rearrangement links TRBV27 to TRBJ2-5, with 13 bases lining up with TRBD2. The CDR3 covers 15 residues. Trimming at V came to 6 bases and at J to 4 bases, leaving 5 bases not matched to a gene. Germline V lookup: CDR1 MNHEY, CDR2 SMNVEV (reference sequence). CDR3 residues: CASSVLAGGGETQYF. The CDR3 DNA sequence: TGTGCCAGCAGCGTACTAGCGGGGGGGGGAGAGACCCAGTACTTC.

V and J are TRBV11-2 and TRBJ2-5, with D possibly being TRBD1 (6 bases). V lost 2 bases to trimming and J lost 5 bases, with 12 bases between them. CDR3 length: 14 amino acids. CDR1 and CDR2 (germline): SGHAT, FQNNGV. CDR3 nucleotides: TGTGCCAGCAGCTTACACAGGGCCGCGGAGACCCAGTACTTC. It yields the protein CASSLHRAAETQYF.

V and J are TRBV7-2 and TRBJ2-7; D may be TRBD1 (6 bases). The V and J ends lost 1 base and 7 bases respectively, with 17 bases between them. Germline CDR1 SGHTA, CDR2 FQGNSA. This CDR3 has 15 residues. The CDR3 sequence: CASSLDQGSGWEQYF. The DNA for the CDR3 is TGTGCCAGCAGCTTAGACCAGGGGTCTGGATGGGAGCAGTACTTC.

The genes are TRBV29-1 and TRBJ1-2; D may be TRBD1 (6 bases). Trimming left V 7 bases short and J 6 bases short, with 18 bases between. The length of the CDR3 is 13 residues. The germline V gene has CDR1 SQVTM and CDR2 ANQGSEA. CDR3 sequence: CSAPLGGAHGYTF. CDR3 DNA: TGCAGCGCCCCACTTGGGGGGGCCCATGGCTACACCTTC.

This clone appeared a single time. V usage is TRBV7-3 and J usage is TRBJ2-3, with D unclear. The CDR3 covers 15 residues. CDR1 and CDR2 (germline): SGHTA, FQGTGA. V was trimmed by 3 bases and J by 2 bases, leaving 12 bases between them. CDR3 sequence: CASSLALGSTDTQYF. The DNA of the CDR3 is TGTGCCAGCAGCTTGGCCTTGGGGTCCACAGATACGCAGTATTTT.